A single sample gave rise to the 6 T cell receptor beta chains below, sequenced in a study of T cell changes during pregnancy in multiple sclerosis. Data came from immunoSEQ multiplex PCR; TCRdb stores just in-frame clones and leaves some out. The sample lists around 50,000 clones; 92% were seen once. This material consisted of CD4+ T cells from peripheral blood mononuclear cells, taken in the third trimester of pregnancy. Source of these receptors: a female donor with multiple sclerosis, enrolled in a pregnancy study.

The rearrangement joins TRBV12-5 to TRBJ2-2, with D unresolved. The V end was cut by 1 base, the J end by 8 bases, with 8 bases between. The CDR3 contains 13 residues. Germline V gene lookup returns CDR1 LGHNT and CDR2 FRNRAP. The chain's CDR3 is CASGLGSLGELFF. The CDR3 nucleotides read TGTGCTAGTGGTTTGGGGAGTTTAGGGGAGCTGTTTTTT.

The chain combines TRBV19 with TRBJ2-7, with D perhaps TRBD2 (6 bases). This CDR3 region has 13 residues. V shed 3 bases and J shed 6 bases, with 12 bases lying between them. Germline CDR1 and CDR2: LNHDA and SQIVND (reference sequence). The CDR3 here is CASSIDRGSEQYF. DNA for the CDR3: TGTGCCAGTAGTATTGACCGGGGGAGCGAGCAGTACTTC.

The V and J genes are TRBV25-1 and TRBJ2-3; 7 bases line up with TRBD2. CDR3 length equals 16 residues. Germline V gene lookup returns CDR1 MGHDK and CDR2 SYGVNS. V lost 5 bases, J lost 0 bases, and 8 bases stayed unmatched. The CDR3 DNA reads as TGTGCCAGCAGTAAAGACGCGGGAGCTAGCACAGATACGCAGTATTTT. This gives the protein CASSKDAGASTDTQYF.

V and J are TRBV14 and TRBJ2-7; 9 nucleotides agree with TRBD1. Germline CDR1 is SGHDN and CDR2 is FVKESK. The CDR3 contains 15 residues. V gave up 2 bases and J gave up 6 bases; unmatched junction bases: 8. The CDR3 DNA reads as TGTGCCAGCAGCCAACGGCTTGACAGGGGGTTCGAGCAGTACTTC. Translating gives CASSQRLDRGFEQYF.

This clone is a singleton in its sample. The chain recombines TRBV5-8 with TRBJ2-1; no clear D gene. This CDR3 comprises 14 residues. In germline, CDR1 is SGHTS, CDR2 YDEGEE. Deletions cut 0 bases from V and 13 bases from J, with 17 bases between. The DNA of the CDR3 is TGTGCCAGCAGCTTGGGGCCGCGGAGCGTCCCCCAGTTCTTC. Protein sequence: CASSLGPRSVPQFF.

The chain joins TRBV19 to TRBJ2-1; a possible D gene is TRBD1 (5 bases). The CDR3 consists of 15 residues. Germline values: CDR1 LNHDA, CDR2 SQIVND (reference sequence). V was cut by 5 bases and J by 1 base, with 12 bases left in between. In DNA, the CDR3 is TGTGCCAGTAGTCCTGGGGCCGATTCCTACAATGAGCAGTTCTTC. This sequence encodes CASSPGADSYNEQFF.